A single sample is the source of the 30 T cell receptor beta chains below, sequenced in a study of regulatory T cells in long-lasting Graves disease. Time point reported: persistent/refractory GD, antithyroid drugs over 5 years with positive TRAb. There was RNA extracted from PBMCs, and the TCR library was made from it. For TCR beta, libraries came from iRepertoire HTBI primers and Arm-PCR of CDR3 regions. TCRdb passed the multiplex PCR reads through MiXCR, listing each CDR3 protein once. In the table there are roughly 700,000 distinct CDR3 sequences, around 30% of which are singletons. The input for sequencing was peripheral blood mononuclear cells (PBMCs), taken when the disease was refractory, from a patient treated with antithyroid drugs. All receptors come from a female donor with Graves disease.

Concerning this clonotype itself: Because it lacks the conserved phenylalanine or tryptophan at the end, this CDR3 is likely a read error. The V call is TRBV2, the J call TRBJ1-2; D gene ambiguous. Per the germline V gene, CDR1 is SNHLY and CDR2 is FYNNEI. Trimming cost V 6 bases and J 2 bases, with 7 bases left between them. This CDR3 spans 12 amino acids. The DNA of the CDR3 is TGTGCCAGCAGGACCCAAAACTATGGCTACACCTCC. Its translation: CASRTQNYGYTS.

The rearrangement links TRBV13 to TRBJ2-7; TRBD2 matches 7 bases. Germline lookup yields CDR1 PRHDT and CDR2 FYEKMQ (reference sequence). The V segment lost 3 bases and the J segment 0 bases; nucleotides outside the gene matches: 14. This CDR3 is built from 18 residues. CDR3 bases: TGTGCCAGCAGCTTCGGTCGGGCTAGCGGAAGGAGCTCCTACGAGCAGTACTTC. It yields the protein CASSFGRASGRSSYEQYF.

J is TRBJ2-5 and V is TRBV19, with TRBD2 matching 7 bases. J gave up 6 bases and V 7 bases, and 11 bases lay outside the gene matches. From germline, CDR1 is LNHDA and CDR2 SQIVND (reference sequence). There are 14 residues in the CDR3. In DNA, the CDR3 is TGTGCCAGTACCCCATTGAGGGGAGGGAAGACCCAGTACTTC. This translates into CASTPLRGGKTQYF.

V is TRBV2 and J is TRBJ2-7; no firm D call. There are 13 residues in the CDR3. V was trimmed by 5 bases and J by 6 bases, leaving 14 bases between them. Germline CDR1 is SNHLY and CDR2 is FYNNEI. CDR3 DNA sequence: TGTGCCAGCAGTAAAGAACTCCTGGTCGAGCAGTACTTC. As protein: CASSKELLVEQYF.

This chain joins TRBV13 and TRBJ2-7; no reliable D call. Looked up from germline, CDR1 is PRHDT and CDR2 is FYEKMQ (reference sequence). Trimming pared 1 base from V and 0 bases from J, leaving 7 bases between. This CDR3 spans 14 amino acids. The CDR3 loop is CASSLVTSSYEQYF. The CDR3 coding sequence is TGTGCCAGCAGCTTAGTTACCAGCTCCTACGAGCAGTACTTC.

J is TRBJ2-5 and V is TRBV6-5; 8 positions agree with TRBD2. The CDR3 spans 14 residues. CDR1 MNHEY and CDR2 SVGAGI come from the germline V gene. With V trimmed by 4 bases and J by 4 bases, 5 bases remained unmatched. The CDR3 DNA reads as TGTGCCAGCAGTTCCAGCGGGAGAGGAGAGACCCAGTACTTC. Translating gives CASSSSGRGETQYF.

This clonotype was observed a few times. The gene calls are TRBV6-2 or TRBV6-3 and TRBJ2-7; D remains ambiguous. This CDR3 contains 16 residues. Germline V CDR1 and CDR2: MNHEY, SVGEGT. With 0 bases removed from V and 0 bases from J, the gap between germline ends came to 12 bases. CDR3 nucleotides: TGTGCCAGCAGTTACTCCCCGGCGGATAGCTCCTACGAGCAGTACTTC. Protein: CASSYSPADSSYEQYF.

This clonotype was observed a few times. V is TRBV29-1 and J is TRBJ1-1, with D possibly matching TRBD1 (6 bases). This CDR3 contains 14 residues. V dropped 4 bases and J dropped 4 bases, with 16 bases sitting between them. Per the germline V gene, CDR1 is SQVTM and CDR2 is ANQGSEA. For the CDR3, the DNA is TGCAGCGTTGTTTCGGGGGCGGGGGGCACTGAAGCTTTCTTT. This translates into CSVVSGAGGTEAFF.

This clonotype was seen ten or more times. The genes are TRBV2 and TRBJ1-2; D may be TRBD1 (6 bases). The V end lost 6 bases, the J end lost 6 bases, and 11 bases lay between the germline ends. The CDR3 sequence is 12 residues long. Germline CDR1 reads SNHLY; CDR2 reads FYNNEI. This chain's CDR3 is CASSEDSHGYTF. For the CDR3, the DNA is TGTGCCAGCAGCGAGGACAGTCATGGCTACACCTTC.

This clonotype was observed once. The chain joins TRBV18 to TRBJ1-6; D is perhaps TRBD1 (5 bases). The CDR3 totals 16 residues. From germline, CDR1 is KGHSH and CDR2 LQKENI. The V end was cut by 4 bases, the J end by 5 bases, with 15 bases between. This chain's CDR3 is CASSLGQGLDNSPLHF. The DNA of the CDR3 is TGTGCCAGCTCACTTGGTCAGGGCCTGGATAATTCACCCCTCCACTTT. Complete variable domain (other parts from reference TRBV18 and TRBJ1-6): NAGVMQNPRHLVRRRGQEARLRCSPMKGHSHVYWYRQLPEEGLKFMVYLQKENIIDESGMPKERFSAEFPKEGPSILRIQQVVRGDSAAYFCASSLGQGLDNSPLHFGNGTRLTVT.

This clonotype was counted many times. The J gene is TRBJ2-7, the V gene TRBV28, with 9 bases that match TRBD2. The V gene end was trimmed by 2 bases and the J gene end by 5 bases; junction bases not matched to a gene: 4. Germline lookup yields CDR1 MDHEN and CDR2 SYDVKM. CDR3 size: 14 residues. Here the CDR3 DNA reads TGTGCCAGCAGTTTACTAGCGGGAACGAACGAGCAGTACTTC. Protein product: CASSLLAGTNEQYF.

This clonotype was seen a handful of times. This chain connects TRBV20-1 to TRBJ1-5, with 8 nucleotides matching TRBD1. This CDR3 has 16 residues. V gave up 7 bases and J gave up 6 bases; unmatched junction bases: 17. Germline loops: CDR1 DFQATT, CDR2 SNEGSKA (reference sequence). CDR3 coding DNA: TGCAGTGGCACCTCAGGGGACAGGATAGGTGGTCAGCCCCAGCATTTT. This codes for CSGTSGDRIGGQPQHF.

This clonotype appeared a few times. The chain joins TRBV10-3 to TRBJ1-2, with D hard to call. The CDR3 spans 15 residues. The V end lost 4 bases, the J end lost 0 bases, and 12 bases lay between the germline ends. The germline CDR1 and CDR2 sequences are ENHRY and SYGVKD. The CDR3 region has the DNA TGTGCCATCAGTGGGCGACAACTTACTAACTATGGCTACACCTTC. Its protein is CAISGRQLTNYGYTF.

In its sample, this clonotype was seen a few times. The chain employs TRBV5-1 and TRBJ1-1; 7 bases are shared with TRBD1. V was clipped by 1 base and J by 0 bases; unmatched bases: 9. Germline V gene lookup returns CDR1 SGHRS and CDR2 YFSETQ. The CDR3 runs to 17 residues. The CDR3 DNA reads TGCGCCAGCAGCTTGCAGGGGGGGAGCTGGATGAACACTGAAGCTTTCTTT. It codes for CASSLQGGSWMNTEAFF.

CDR3 region: CASSLLSGQKNSPLHF. CDR3 bases: TGTGCCAGCAGCTTATTATCGGGACAGAAGAATTCACCCCTCCACTTT. V and J are TRBV7-9 and TRBJ1-6, with 7 bases aligning to TRBD1. Germline lookup yields CDR1 SEHNR and CDR2 FQNEAQ (reference sequence). The CDR3 runs to 16 residues. V lost 2 bases and J lost 7; bases outside the gene matches: 8.

This clonotype has a count of ten or more. The rearrangement links TRBV2 to TRBJ2-7; a weak D match, TRBD1 (5 bases). Trimming took 7 bases from V and 2 from J, leaving 9 bases between them. The CDR3 totals 12 residues. The germline gives CDR1 SNHLY, CDR2 FYNNEI. CDR3 in DNA: TGTGCCAGCACCGACAGAGCCTACGAGCAGTACTTC. It codes for CASTDRAYEQYF.

The table lists this clonotype with a few counts. The rearrangement uses TRBV4-1 and TRBJ1-4; D remains ambiguous. Trimming removed 4 bases at V and 0 bases at J, with 9 bases between. The germline V gene encodes CDR1 MGHRA and CDR2 YSYEKL. This CDR3 is 15 amino acids long. CDR3 residues: CASSPVVPTNEKLFF. In nucleotides, the CDR3 is TGCGCCAGCAGCCCGGTAGTGCCAACTAATGAAAAACTGTTTTTT.

The chain joins TRBV6-4 to TRBJ1-1; possibly TRBD1 for D (6 bases). V was pared by 2 bases and J by 0 bases, with 22 bases between. CDR3 length: 19 amino acids. Germline CDR1 is MRHNA and CDR2 is SNTAGT. In nucleotides, the CDR3 is TGTGCCAGCAGTGACCCATCTCGGGACATACTCGCTTTGAACACTGAAGCTTTCTTT. It yields the protein CASSDPSRDILALNTEAFF.

The chain joins TRBV19 to TRBJ1-1, with D hard to call. Germline CDR1 reads LNHDA; CDR2 reads SQIVND (reference sequence). Trimming stripped 1 base from V and 0 bases from J, with 9 bases between. This CDR3 spans 15 amino acids. CDR3 sequence reads: CASSIVAGMNTEAFF. The CDR3 DNA sequence: TGTGCCAGTAGTATAGTTGCAGGCATGAACACTGAAGCTTTCTTT.

This clonotype was seen repeatedly, ten times or more. The chain has TRBV2 and TRBJ1-2, with D perhaps matching TRBD1 (5 bases). The CDR3 loop spans 15 amino acids. V was cut by 2 bases and J by 4 bases, with 14 bases left in between. CDR1 and CDR2 from the germline V gene are SNHLY and FYNNEI. The DNA of the CDR3 is TGTGCCAGCAGTGAAATGGCAGGGAGGGGCTATGGCTACACCTTC. Its translation: CASSEMAGRGYGYTF.

As concerns this clonotype: One junction end disagrees with the germline gene, perhaps due to a read error. The chain is built from TRBV6-2 or TRBV6-3 and TRBJ2-7; D is ambiguous. The CDR3 consists of 15 residues. From germline, CDR1 is MNHEY and CDR2 SVGEGT. CDR3 nucleotide sequence: TGTGCCAGCTCTTTAGCCCGAACAGCGTCCTACGGGCAGTACTTC. Translated: CASSLARTASYGQYF.

CDR3: CASSRGLAGVYTGELFF. The CDR3 DNA follows: TGTGCCAGCAGTCGAGGACTAGCGGGAGTGTACACCGGGGAGCTGTTTTTT. The chain has TRBV11-1 and TRBJ2-2; 13 bases fit TRBD2. The germline V gene has CDR1 SGHAT and CDR2 FQDESV (reference sequence). This CDR3 has 17 residues. V lost 6 bases, J lost 3 bases, and 7 bases stayed unmatched.

This clonotype was detected a few times. This chain connects TRBV5-1 to TRBJ2-7, with 7 bases fitting TRBD2. The germline V gene encodes CDR1 SGHRS and CDR2 YFSETQ. There are 15 residues in the CDR3. Trimming took 0 bases from V and 6 from J; bases not matched to a gene: 9. The CDR3 DNA follows: TGCGCCAGCAGCTTGGCAGGTGCGGGAGTCAGCGAGCAGTACTTC. As protein: CASSLAGAGVSEQYF.

This clonotype appeared a few times. The V and J genes are TRBV28 and TRBJ1-4, with TRBD1 matching 8 bases. The V and J ends lost 4 bases and 5 bases, in that order; junction bases with no gene match: 6. CDR3 size: 15 residues. Per germline, CDR1 MDHEN and CDR2 SYDVKM. CDR3 bases: TGTGCCAGCAGTTCCGCGACAGGGGTAAATGAAAAACTGTTTTTT. Encoded protein: CASSSATGVNEKLFF.

Turning to this clonotype: A much bigger clone sits one base away, suggesting this may be a read error. The chain links TRBV28 to TRBJ1-5; D possibly corresponds to TRBD1 (6 bases). Germline V gene lookup returns CDR1 MDHEN and CDR2 SYDVKM. CDR3 length: 15 amino acids. The CDR3 coding sequence is TGTGCCGGCAGCCGAAGGGGGGGCGCGGGTCAGCCCCAGCATTTT. Residues: CAGSRRGGAGQPQHF.

This clonotype was counted between two and nine times. The rearrangement links TRBV27 to TRBJ1-6; D unresolved. This CDR3 is built from 12 residues. Germline-derived CDR1 and CDR2 are MNHEY and SMNVEV (reference sequence). V was pared by 8 bases and J by 7 bases, with 9 bases between. The CDR3 protein is CASASQNSPLHF. For the CDR3, the DNA is TGTGCCAGCGCGTCCCAAAATTCACCCCTCCACTTT.

This chain links TRBV6-1 with TRBJ2-5; 9 bases agree with TRBD1. This CDR3 has 14 residues. The V gene's germline CDR1 is MNHNS and CDR2 SASEGT. V dropped 5 bases and J dropped 3; count of bases not matched to a gene: 4. CDR3 loop: CASSTGTGKETQYF. DNA of the CDR3: TGTGCCAGCAGTACCGGGACAGGGAAAGAGACCCAGTACTTC.

This clonotype showed up just a few times. The CDR3 DNA is TGTGCCAGCAAATCCGGGACAGGGAACACCGGGGAGCTGTTTTTT. It yields the protein CASKSGTGNTGELFF. V is TRBV6-1 and J is TRBJ2-2; 8 bases line up with TRBD1. Germline CDR1 MNHNS, CDR2 SASEGT. The trim removed 7 bases at V and 1 base at J, leaving 5 bases unmatched. The length of the CDR3 is 15 residues.

The J gene is TRBJ1-5, the V gene TRBV12-3 or TRBV12-4; 10 positions agree with TRBD1. The length of the CDR3 is 16 residues. Germline trimming cut 3 bases from V and 4 bases from J; bases unmatched to any gene: 6. The CDR3 DNA reads as TGTGCCAGCAGTTTGAGGACAGGGGGGGGAAATCAGCCCCAGCATTTT. Translation gives CASSLRTGGGNQPQHF.

V and J are TRBV3-1 and TRBJ1-3; the D gene is possibly TRBD1 (5 bases). Per the germline V gene, CDR1 is LGHDT and CDR2 is YNNKEL (reference sequence). Deletions cut 2 bases from V and 2 bases from J, with 10 bases between. The CDR3 is 15 residues long. The CDR3 is CASSQQGFPGNTIYF. The CDR3 nucleotides read TGTGCCAGCAGCCAACAGGGATTCCCTGGAAACACCATATATTTT.